These T cell receptor beta chains were read from a single sample in a study of T cells in Graves' hyperthyroidism and ophthalmopathy. TCRdb reprocessed the multiplex PCR reads with MiXCR, giving one entry per CDR3 protein. The data show hundreds of thousands of distinct CDR3 sequences, around 13% seen once. The sample was blood. The receptors originated from a woman between 18 and 29 years old with Graves' hyperthyroidism. Each CDR3 is given with its conserved first and last residue. A D gene is named only where the DNA matches it firmly. Clone size appears in some rows only: once, few, many, or a class for an expanded clone.

clone_size,d_call,j_call,v_call,cdr3_nt,cdr3_aa
.,.,TRBJ2-7,TRBV15,TGTGCCACCAGCAGGGACCCGACAGTCGTGGACTACGAGCAGTACTTC,CATSRDPTVVDYEQYF
few,TRBD1,TRBJ2-7,TRBV15,TGTGCCACCAGCAGCAATAGAGGGGGCGGCGAGCAGTACTTC,CATSSNRGGGEQYF
.,TRBD2,TRBJ2-7,TRBV29-1,TGCAGCGCTGGGGGGGACCCAGGCGGCGAGCAGTACTTC,CSAGGDPGGEQYF
many,TRBD1,TRBJ2-5,TRBV6-6,TGTGCCAGCAGTTACGACGGGACAGGGGTCCAAGAGACCCAGTACTTC,CASSYDGTGVQETQYF
few,.,TRBJ1-2,TRBV10-3,TGTGCCATCAGTGAAAGAACAGAAATCTATGGCTACACCTTC,CAISERTEIYGYTF
.,.,TRBJ2-7,TRBV6-1,TGTGCCAGCTCTTGGGTGTCTGCCGACTACGAGCAGTACTTC,CASSWVSADYEQYF
.,TRBD1,TRBJ2-5,TRBV27,TGTGCCAGCAGTTTATCTACAGGGGTTCGAGGCGAGACCCAGTACTTC,CASSLSTGVRGETQYF
many,TRBD2,TRBJ2-5,TRBV3-1,TGTGCCAGCAGCCAAGGAATCGTAGCGGGAGGCATACAAGAGACCCAGTACTTC,CASSQGIVAGGIQETQYF
.,.,TRBJ2-1,TRBV5-1,TGCGCCAGCAGCTCAGCTGCGACAGTCTCCTACAATGAGCAGTTCTTC,CASSSAATVSYNEQFF
many,.,TRBJ2-1,TRBV2,TGTGCCAGCTCCTTGAACACTAGCCCTATGGATGAGCAGTTCTTC,CASSLNTSPMDEQFF
once,.,TRBJ2-2,TRBV7-8,TGTGCCAGCAGCTTAAGGCAGGGGGGACTCACCGGGGAGCTGTTTTTT,CASSLRQGGLTGELFF
many,.,TRBJ1-4,TRBV12-3/TRBV12-4,TGTGCCAGCGGTTTTATGCCGAACATGAATGAAAAACTGTTTTTT,CASGFMPNMNEKLFF
many,.,TRBJ1-5,TRBV6-2/TRBV6-3,TGTGCCAGCAGTTACGCTTCAGGGTTTCAGCCCCAGCATTTT,CASSYASGFQPQHF
.,.,TRBJ1-5,TRBV19,TGTGCCAGTAGTATTTACGGGGGTGGACCCCAGCATTTT,CASSIYGGGPQHF
few,.,TRBJ2-2,TRBV5-1,TGCGCCAGCAGGATAGTAGCCGGGGAGCTGTTTTTT,CASRIVAGELFF
many,.,TRBJ2-3,TRBV6-1,TGTGCCACGAGGGACAAGACAGTCACAGATACGCAGTATTTT,CATRDKTVTDTQYF
.,TRBD1,TRBJ2-2,TRBV10-2,TGCGCCAGCAGTGAGAACAGGGGCATCGGGGAGCTGTTTTTT,CASSENRGIGELFF
.,.,TRBJ2-5,TRBV6-6,TGTGCCAGCAGTTACTCGATAATTGTGGGAGTCTCCGGGTCTGGGACCCAGTACTTC,CASSYSIIVGVSGSGTQYF
few,.,TRBJ2-1,TRBV7-2,TGTGCCAGCAGCGGCACCGGGTTCCCCAGCAATGAGCAGTTCTTC,CASSGTGFPSNEQFF
.,.,TRBJ1-1,TRBV18,TGTGCCAGCTCACCACTTGGGCCGGAAGCTTTCTTT,CASSPLGPEAFF
few,TRBD2,TRBJ2-1,TRBV18,TGTGCCAGCTCACCACTTGGTAGCGGGGCCTCCTACAATGAGCAGTTCTTC,CASSPLGSGASYNEQFF
many,TRBD1,TRBJ2-7,TRBV6-1,TGTGCCAGTGATGTGGGACAGGGGCTAGACGAGCAGTACTTC,CASDVGQGLDEQYF
many,.,TRBJ2-5,TRBV7-9,TGTGCCAGCAGCTCGACGGAGGTTATCCAGCAAGAGACCCAGTACTTC,CASSSTEVIQQETQYF
.,.,TRBJ2-5,TRBV7-3,TGTGCCAGCAGCTTAACGGGTGGTAGTCGGCAAGAGACCCAGTACTTC,CASSLTGGSRQETQYF
many,.,TRBJ2-1,TRBV20-1,TGCAGTGCCCCGGACGGATTCACTGAGCAGTTCTTC,CSAPDGFTEQFF
many,TRBD2,TRBJ2-5,TRBV12-3/TRBV12-4,TGTGCCAGTAGCCTGGGACTAGCGGGGAGAGAAGGGGAGACCCAGTACTTC,CASSLGLAGREGETQYF
many,.,TRBJ1-1,TRBV6-5,TGTGCCAGCAGTTACCCTGGCGGCAGGAGAGCTTTCTTT,CASSYPGGRRAFF
.,.,TRBJ2-1,TRBV9,TGTGCCAGCAGCGTGGCCGGGAGACGAGACAATGAGCAGTTCTTC,CASSVAGRRDNEQFF
few,TRBD2,TRBJ2-2,TRBV11-2,TGTGCCAGCAGCTTAATCGGGAGGGCCCCCGGGGAGCTGTTTTTT,CASSLIGRAPGELFF
.,.,TRBJ2-3,TRBV6-2/TRBV6-3,TGTGCCACCTCCCTCGGGGGTAGCACAGATACGCAGTATTTT,CATSLGGSTDTQYF
many,TRBD2,TRBJ2-2,TRBV12-3/TRBV12-4,TGTGCCAGCAGTTTAGCTCGGACTAGCGGGTCCGGGGAGCTGTTTTTT,CASSLARTSGSGELFF
.,.,TRBJ2-4,TRBV3-1,TGTGCCAGCAGCCAACTCCTTAGAGGGGACATTCAGTACTTC,CASSQLLRGDIQYF
many,.,TRBJ2-7,TRBV12-3/TRBV12-4,TGTGCCAGCAGTTTAGCGGTCAACTACGAGCAGTACTTC,CASSLAVNYEQYF
.,TRBD2,TRBJ2-3,TRBV7-9,TGTGCCAGCAGCTTAGGGGGACTAGCGGGAGAAGTTACAGATACGCAGTATTTT,CASSLGGLAGEVTDTQYF
many,.,TRBJ2-3,TRBV9,TGTGCCAGCAGCAGACTACACACAGGCCTACAAGGAGATACGCAGTATTTT,CASSRLHTGLQGDTQYF
.,.,TRBJ2-2,TRBV19,TGTGCCAGTAGTACTCTCCGGTACAGGGACACCGGGGAGCTGTTTTTT,CASSTLRYRDTGELFF
.,TRBD2,TRBJ2-3,TRBV2,TGTGCCAGCAGCCCCGGACTAGCGGGAGCCACAGATACGCAGTATTTT,CASSPGLAGATDTQYF
.,.,TRBJ2-3,TRBV10-2,TGCGCCAGCAGCGAGGTCCACACAGATACGCAGTATTTT,CASSEVHTDTQYF
.,TRBD1,TRBJ1-1,TRBV5-1,TGCGCCAGCAGCGTCCAGGGGGGGTCTTTCATGAACACTGAAGCTTTCTTT,CASSVQGGSFMNTEAFF
.,TRBD2,TRBJ2-3,TRBV9,TGTGCCAGCAGCCCAGAAGGCGGGAGGCCCACAGATACGCAGTATTTT,CASSPEGGRPTDTQYF
.,.,TRBJ2-1,TRBV20-1,TGCAGTGCTAGAGATATCGACACCGACTACAATGAGCAGTTCTTC,CSARDIDTDYNEQFF
.,TRBD1,TRBJ2-6,TRBV13,TGTGCCAGTCGGGGACAGGGGGTTTCTGGGGCCAACGTCCTGACTTTC,CASRGQGVSGANVLTF
many,TRBD1,TRBJ1-3,TRBV20-1,TGCAGTGCTAGTGGGCAGGGGGCGAGCACCATATATTTT,CSASGQGASTIYF
many,.,TRBJ1-5,TRBV28,TGTGCCAGCACCTCAGGACAGAGCCTTCAGCCCCAGCATTTT,CASTSGQSLQPQHF
many,TRBD2,TRBJ2-3,TRBV10-3,TGTGCCATCAAGGGACTAGCAGACACAGATACGCAGTATTTT,CAIKGLADTDTQYF
many,.,TRBJ2-5,TRBV6-2/TRBV6-3,TGTGCCAGCAGTTACTCGGGACTCGAAGAGACCCAGTACTTC,CASSYSGLEETQYF
.,.,TRBJ2-1,TRBV9,TGTGCCAGCAGCGTAGGGGGGGTGGACAATGAGCAGTTCTTC,CASSVGGVDNEQFF
many,.,TRBJ1-3,TRBV30,TGTGCCTGGAGTCATACGGTGGGCTCTGGAAACACCATATATTTT,CAWSHTVGSGNTIYF
few,.,TRBJ1-1,TRBV11-3,TGTGCCAGCAGCCTGACAGAGCCTCTGAACACTGAAGCTTTCTTT,CASSLTEPLNTEAFF
many,.,TRBJ2-7,TRBV28,TGTGCCAGCAGTTTGTCCCCCAGGGAGCAGTACTTC,CASSLSPREQYF
many,.,TRBJ2-1,TRBV20-1,TGCGGTGCTAGAGTACTCAGTATAACGGTCGGGCTAGGCAATGAGCAGTTCTTC,CGARVLSITVGLGNEQFF
.,.,TRBJ2-3,TRBV6-2/TRBV6-3,TGTGCCACCGAAGACGAGGAAACAGATACGCAGTATTTT,CATEDEETDTQYF
.,.,TRBJ1-3,TRBV4-3,TGCGCCAGCAGCCAAGACCAGGGGCGATCTGGAAACACCATATATTTT,CASSQDQGRSGNTIYF
few,TRBD1,TRBJ2-7,TRBV28,TGTGCCAGCAGTTTATTAGGGGGCAGACCGCACGAGCAGTACTTC,CASSLLGGRPHEQYF
many,.,TRBJ2-5,TRBV18,TGTGCCAGCTCACTTAATTTTGACAGCGAAGAGACCCAGTACTTC,CASSLNFDSEETQYF